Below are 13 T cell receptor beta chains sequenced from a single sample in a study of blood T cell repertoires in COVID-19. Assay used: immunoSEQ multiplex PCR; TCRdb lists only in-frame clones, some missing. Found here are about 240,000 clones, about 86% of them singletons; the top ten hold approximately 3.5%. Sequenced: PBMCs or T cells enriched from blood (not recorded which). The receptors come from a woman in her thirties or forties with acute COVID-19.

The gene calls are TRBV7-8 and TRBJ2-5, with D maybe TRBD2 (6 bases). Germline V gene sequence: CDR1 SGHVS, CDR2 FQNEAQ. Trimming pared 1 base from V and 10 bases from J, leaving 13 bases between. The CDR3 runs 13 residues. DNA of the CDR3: TGTGCCAGCAGCTTAGAGAGGGGCGGGGTCCAGTACTTC. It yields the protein CASSLERGGVQYF.

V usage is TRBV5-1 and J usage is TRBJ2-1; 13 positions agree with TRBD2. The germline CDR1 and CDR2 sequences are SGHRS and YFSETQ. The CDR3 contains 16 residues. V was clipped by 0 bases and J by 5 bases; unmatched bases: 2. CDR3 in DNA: TGCGCCAGCAGCTTGGGACTAGCGGGAGGAAACAATGAGCAGTTCTTC. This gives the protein CASSLGLAGGNNEQFF.

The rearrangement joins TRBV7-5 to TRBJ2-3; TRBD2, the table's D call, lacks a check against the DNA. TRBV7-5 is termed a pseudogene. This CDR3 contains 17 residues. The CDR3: CARSFSGTRTKADTQYF. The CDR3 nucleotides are TGTGCCAGAAGCTTTTCCGGGACTAGGACAAAGGCGGATACGCAGTATTTT.

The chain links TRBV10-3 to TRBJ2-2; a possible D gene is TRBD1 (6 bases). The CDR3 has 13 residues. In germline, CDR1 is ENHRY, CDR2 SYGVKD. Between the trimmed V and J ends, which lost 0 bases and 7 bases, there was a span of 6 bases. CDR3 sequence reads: CAISESTGGELFF. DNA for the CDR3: TGTGCCATCAGTGAGTCGACAGGCGGGGAGCTGTTTTTT.

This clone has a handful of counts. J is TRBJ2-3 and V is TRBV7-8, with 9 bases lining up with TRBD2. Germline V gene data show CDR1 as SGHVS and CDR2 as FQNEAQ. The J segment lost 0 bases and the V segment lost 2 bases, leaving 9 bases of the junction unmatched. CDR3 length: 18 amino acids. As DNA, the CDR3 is TGTGCCAGCAGCTTATTTGCGGGAGGGCCTTCTAGCACAGATACGCAGTATTTT. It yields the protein CASSLFAGGPSSTDTQYF.

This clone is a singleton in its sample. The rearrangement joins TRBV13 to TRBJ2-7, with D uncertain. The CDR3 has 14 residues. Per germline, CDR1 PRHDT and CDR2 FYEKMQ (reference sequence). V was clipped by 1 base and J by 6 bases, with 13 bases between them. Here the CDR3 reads CASSLAAIEFEQYF. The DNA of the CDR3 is TGTGCCAGCAGCTTAGCCGCGATCGAATTCGAGCAGTACTTC.

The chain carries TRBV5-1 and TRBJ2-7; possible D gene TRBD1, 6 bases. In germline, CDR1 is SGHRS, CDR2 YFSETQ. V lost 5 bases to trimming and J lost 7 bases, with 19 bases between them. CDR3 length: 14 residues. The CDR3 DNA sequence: TGCGCCAGCAGATTTGAACAGGGTACTTGGGAGCAGTACTTC. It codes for CASRFEQGTWEQYF.

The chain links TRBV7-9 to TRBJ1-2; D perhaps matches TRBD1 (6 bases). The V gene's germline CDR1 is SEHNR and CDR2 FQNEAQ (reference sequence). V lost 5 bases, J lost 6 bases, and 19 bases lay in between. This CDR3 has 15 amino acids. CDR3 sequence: CASSSFDRPGNGYTF. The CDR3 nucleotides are TGTGCCAGCAGCAGCTTCGACAGGCCCGGAAATGGCTACACCTTC.

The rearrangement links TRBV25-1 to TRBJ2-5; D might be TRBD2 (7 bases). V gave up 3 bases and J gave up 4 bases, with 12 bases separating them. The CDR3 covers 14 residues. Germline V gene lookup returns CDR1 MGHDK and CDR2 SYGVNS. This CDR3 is CASSDKGGRETQYF. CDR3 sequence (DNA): TGTGCCAGCAGTGATAAGGGGGGGAGAGAGACCCAGTACTTC.

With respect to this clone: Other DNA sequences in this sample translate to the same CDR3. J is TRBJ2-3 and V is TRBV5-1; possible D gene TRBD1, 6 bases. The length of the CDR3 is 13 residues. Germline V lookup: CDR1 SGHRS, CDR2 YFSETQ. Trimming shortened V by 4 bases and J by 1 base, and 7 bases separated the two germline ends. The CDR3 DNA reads TGCGCCAGCAGCCCAGGGGGCACAGATACGCAGTATTTT. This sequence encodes CASSPGGTDTQYF.

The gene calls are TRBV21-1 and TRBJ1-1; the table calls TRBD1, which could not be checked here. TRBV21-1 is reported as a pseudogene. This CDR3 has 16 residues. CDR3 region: CASSPRAAGNNTEAFF. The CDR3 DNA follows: TGTGCCAGCAGCCCTCGGGCGGCAGGGAATAACACTGAAGCTTTCTTT.

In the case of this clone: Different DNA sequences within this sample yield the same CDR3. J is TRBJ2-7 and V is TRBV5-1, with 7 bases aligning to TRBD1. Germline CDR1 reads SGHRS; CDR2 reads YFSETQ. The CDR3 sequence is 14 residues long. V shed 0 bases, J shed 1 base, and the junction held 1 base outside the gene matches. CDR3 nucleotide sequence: TGCGCCAGCAGCTTGGCGACAGGGTCCTACGAGCAGTACTTC. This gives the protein CASSLATGSYEQYF.

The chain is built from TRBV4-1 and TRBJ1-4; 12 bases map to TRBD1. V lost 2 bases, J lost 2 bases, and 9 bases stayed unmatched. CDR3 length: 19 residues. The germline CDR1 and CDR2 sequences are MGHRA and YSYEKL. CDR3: CASSQPGQGALRTNEKLFF. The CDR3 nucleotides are TGCGCCAGCAGCCAACCGGGACAGGGGGCCTTGCGGACTAATGAAAAACTGTTTTTT.